This T cell receptor (beta chain) is drawn from a study of T cell changes during pregnancy in multiple sclerosis. Libraries were prepared by immunoSEQ multiplex PCR; TCRdb keeps only in-frame clonotypes and omits some of them. Among about 70,000 clones, 85% to 95% were seen once, and the ten largest hold 2% to 2.5%. Germline CDR1 and CDR2: SGHRS and YFSETQ. Trimming removed 1 base from V and 6 bases from J; junction bases left unmatched: 5. This CDR3 contains 15 residues. The sample was peripheral blood, taken before pregnancy. The sequence was collected from a female donor with multiple sclerosis, enrolled in a pregnancy study. This chain connects TRBV5-1 to TRBJ2-2, with 8 bases that match TRBD2. CDR3 coding DNA: TGCGCCAGCAGCTTGTGGGCGGGAGGTCCCGGGGAGCTGTTTTTT. Its protein is CASSLWAGGPGELFF.